The 7 T cell receptor beta chains in this list originate from one sample, sequenced in a study of spatial heterogeneity in lung cancer. The time point denotes: sample taken at primary tumor resection. Extraction of whole RNA from tumor, nontumor lung or frozen PBMC preceded unsorted sequencing. TCRdb re-called the 5' RACE reads with MiXCR, one entry per CDR3 protein. The sample records tens of thousands of distinct CDR3 sequences, roughly 8% being singletons. Sequences were derived from PBMCs, sampled at surgery. These receptors originate from a male donor with early-stage non-small cell lung cancer.

This clonotype was seen many times. The chain employs TRBV20-1 and TRBJ2-5; D is perhaps TRBD1 (5 bases). The V and J ends lost 3 bases and 2 bases respectively, with 13 bases between them. The V gene's germline CDR1 is DFQATT and CDR2 SNEGSKA (reference sequence). There are 14 residues in the CDR3. The CDR3 bases are TGCAGTGCTAGTAGGGGCCAGGTACAAGAGACCCAGTACTTC. This sequence encodes CSASRGQVQETQYF.

This clonotype was counted at least ten times. V is TRBV12-3 or TRBV12-4 and J is TRBJ1-2, with D unresolved. CDR3 length: 14 residues. Trimming stripped 6 bases from V and 5 bases from J, with 16 bases between. The CDR3 region is CASSPPEPLYGYTF. DNA for the CDR3: TGTGCCAGCAGCCCCCCGGAGCCGCTTTATGGCTACACCTTC.

The table lists this clonotype with a few counts. The chain links TRBV30 to TRBJ2-3; TRBD2 agrees at 10 bases. The length of the CDR3 is 14 residues. V dropped 2 bases and J dropped 6; count of bases not matched to a gene: 5. CDR1 is GTSNPN and CDR2 is SVGIG in the germline V gene (reference sequence). The CDR3 DNA sequence: TGTGCCTGGAGTCATAGCGGGGGGCGGGATACGCAGTATTTT. Protein sequence: CAWSHSGGRDTQYF.

At least ten counts were recorded for this clonotype. This chain joins TRBV25-1 and TRBJ1-4; TRBD1 matches at 7 bases. V was clipped by 8 bases and J by 7 bases; unmatched bases: 7. The CDR3 has 13 residues. Germline loops: CDR1 MGHDK, CDR2 SYGVNS. DNA for the CDR3: TGTGCCAGCTCCGGACAGGAGGGTGAAAAACTGTTTTTT. This gives the protein CASSGQEGEKLFF.

There are many counts of this clonotype. V is TRBV4-2 and J is TRBJ2-3, with TRBD2 identical over 10 bases. The length of the CDR3 is 20 residues. After removal of 1 base from V and 0 bases from J, the junction contained 13 bases not matched to a gene. CDR1 and CDR2 from the germline V gene are LGHNA and YNFKEQ. Here the CDR3 DNA reads TGTGCCAGCAGCCAAGGCAGTCAAAGCGGGGGGGTGACTAGCACAGATACGCAGTATTTT. It is translated as CASSQGSQSGGVTSTDTQYF.

This clonotype was recorded many times. The rearrangement uses TRBV28 and TRBJ1-6; D perhaps matches TRBD1 (6 bases). Germline-derived CDR1 and CDR2 are MDHEN and SYDVKM. V dropped 7 bases and J dropped 7 bases, with 14 bases sitting between them. The CDR3 loop spans 14 amino acids. CDR3 sequence: CASTSGTLNSPLHF. The CDR3 DNA sequence: TGTGCCAGCACCTCCGGGACACTAAATTCACCCCTCCACTTT.

This clonotype was seen ten or more times. The rearrangement uses TRBV30 and TRBJ1-5, with no clear D. CDR1 is GTSNPN, CDR2 SVGIG, per germline (reference sequence). This CDR3 is 13 amino acids long. The germline V and J ends were trimmed by 6 bases and 1 base, with 10 bases remaining between them. The CDR3 is CACSHGSNQPQHF. Here the CDR3 DNA reads TGTGCCTGCTCGCATGGAAGCAATCAGCCCCAGCATTTT.